This TCR beta chain was obtained from a study of blood T cell repertoires in COVID-19. About the study: Acute and convalescent COVID-19 specimens originated in the United States, Italy and Spain.

Clones were read by immunoSEQ multiplex PCR, and TCRdb kept only the in-frame ones, dropping some. The table lists 140,000 to 150,000 clones, over 75% of them singletons. Source material: PBMCs or T cells enriched from blood (not recorded which). The TCR comes from a woman aged 30 to 39 with acute COVID-19.

The CDR3 DNA sequence: TGTGCCAGCTCACTCACACAGGGGCCGGATGAAAAACTGTTTTTT. This translates into CASSLTQGPDEKLFF. J is TRBJ1-4 and V is TRBV18, with TRBD1 matching 7 bases. The CDR3 is 15 residues long. Trimming took 4 bases from V and 6 from J; bases not matched to a gene: 8. In germline, CDR1 is KGHSH, CDR2 LQKENI. Drawing the rest from reference TRBV18 and TRBJ1-4, the complete variable domain is NAGVMQNPRHLVRRRGQEARLRCSPMKGHSHVYWYRQLPEEGLKFMVYLQKENIIDESGMPKERFSAEFPKEGPSILRIQQVVRGDSAAYFCASSLTQGPDEKLFFGSGTQLSVL.